This is a list of T cell receptor beta chains from one sample in a study of multiple sclerosis patients with progressive multifocal leukoencephalopathy. Only in-frame clones appear in the TCRdb table, and some are missing; sequencing was by immunoSEQ multiplex PCR. The data contain roughly 34,000 clones, 75% to 90% of them seen just once; the ten biggest clones take up approximately 1.5%. The sample comprised PBMCs. The receptors come from a human donor with multiple sclerosis. Each CDR3 is given with its conserved first and last residue. The D gene is left open where the match is weak. Only part of the rows carry a size: once, few, many, or a class if the clone is expanded.

V	J	size	D	CDR3	DNA
TRBV2	TRBJ2-7	once	TRBD1	CASSTGTGPYEQYF	TGTGCCAGCAGTACCGGGACAGGGCCCTACGAGCAGTACTTC
TRBV6-5	TRBJ1-1	NA	TRBD1	CASSDRGGYTEAFF	TGTGCCAGCAGCGACAGGGGGGGCTACACTGAAGCTTTCTTT
TRBV6-6	TRBJ1-3	NA	NA	CASSHLGAGNTIYF	TGTGCCAGCAGCCATCTTGGGGCTGGAAACACCATATATTTT
TRBV5-1	TRBJ2-2	NA	NA	CASSLQGGGGSGELFF	TGCGCCAGCAGCCTACAGGGAGGAGGAGGTTCCGGGGAGCTGTTTTTT
TRBV19	TRBJ2-7	NA	TRBD1	CASSIGTGNYEQYF	TGTGCCAGTAGTATTGGGACAGGGAACTACGAGCAGTACTTC
TRBV5-5	TRBJ2-3	NA	NA	CASSLAVSSTDTQYF	TGTGCCAGCAGCTTGGCGGTTAGTAGCACAGATACGCAGTATTTT
TRBV7-2	TRBJ1-1	NA	NA	CASSSGPLSTEAFF	TGTGCCAGCAGCTCGGGACCTCTGAGCACTGAAGCTTTCTTT
TRBV19	TRBJ2-6	NA	TRBD2	CASERGGGSGANVLTF	TGTGCCAGTGAACGTGGCGGGGGGTCTGGGGCCAACGTCCTGACTTTC
TRBV5-4	TRBJ1-3	NA	NA	CASSLDPTRGGNTIYF	TGTGCCAGCAGCTTGGACCCGACCCGGGGAGGAAACACCATATATTTT
TRBV4-1	TRBJ1-6	NA	NA	CASSQDQSGSPLHF	TGCGCCAGCAGCCAAGACCAGTCCGGCTCACCCCTCCACTTT
TRBV5-1	TRBJ2-7	NA	TRBD1	CASSFPTGTPEDEQYF	TGCGCCAGCAGCTTTCCGACAGGGACCCCCGAGGACGAGCAGTACTTC
TRBV4-3	TRBJ1-1	NA	NA	CASSQEEEGTEAFF	TGCGCCAGCAGCCAAGAGGAGGAGGGGACTGAAGCTTTCTTT
TRBV4-1	TRBJ2-7	NA	TRBD1	CASSQEFGTGVEQYF	TGCGCCAGCAGCCAAGAATTCGGGACAGGGGTCGAGCAGTACTTC
TRBV5-1	TRBJ1-1	NA	NA	CASTGSPSLTNTEAFF	TGCGCCAGCACCGGGTCCCCCTCCTTGACTAACACTGAAGCTTTCTTT